The 7 T cell receptor beta chains presented below share a single source sample, sequenced in a study of neoadjuvant anti-PD-1 for oral cavity cancer. Using immunoSEQ multiplex PCR, the repertoire was profiled, and TCRdb retains in-frame clones only, with some absent. The sample consists of 70,000 to 95,000 clones, roughly 80% of them appearing once. The specimen was PBMCs, collected before nivolumab (anti-PD-1) treatment. The receptors were sampled from a person aged 40 to 85 with oral cavity squamous cell carcinoma.

This clone showed up just once. The chain links TRBV29-1 to TRBJ2-2, with a possible D match to TRBD1 (6 bases). CDR1 and CDR2 (germline): SQVTM, ANQGSEA. Between the trimmed V and J ends, which lost 5 bases and 7 bases, there was a span of 14 bases. The CDR3 extends over 13 amino acids. For the CDR3, the DNA is TGCAGCGTTAAGGACAGCTCCTTCGGGGAGCTGTTTTTT. This sequence encodes CSVKDSSFGELFF.

The V and J genes are TRBV28 and TRBJ2-7; no reliable D call. The CDR3 consists of 13 residues. Germline V lookup: CDR1 MDHEN, CDR2 SYDVKM. V was shortened by 10 bases and J by 0 bases, with 13 bases between the two germline ends. CDR3 region: CATTEHSSYEQYF. The CDR3 DNA reads TGTGCCACTACGGAACACAGCTCCTACGAGCAGTACTTC.

This clone came up a few times. J is TRBJ2-7 and V is TRBV27, with 9 bases identical to TRBD1. V lost 7 bases, J lost 3 bases, and 10 bases stayed unmatched. This CDR3 is 15 amino acids long. Germline V gene sequence: CDR1 MNHEY, CDR2 SMNVEV (reference sequence). The CDR3 spells CASTPVPGQGYEQYF. The CDR3 DNA follows: TGTGCCAGCACCCCCGTTCCGGGACAGGGCTACGAGCAGTACTTC.

This chain joins TRBV7-3 and TRBJ2-3; the match to TRBD2 covers 12 bases. The trim removed 5 bases at V and 6 bases at J, leaving 12 bases unmatched. CDR1 SGHTA and CDR2 FQGTGA come from the germline V gene. The CDR3 runs 17 residues. CDR3 region: CASSPLGTSGSPDTQYF. The CDR3 coding sequence is TGTGCCAGCAGCCCCCTTGGGACTAGCGGGTCCCCCGATACGCAGTATTTT.

The rearrangement uses TRBV6-6 and TRBJ1-2; 8 bases match TRBD1. Losses at the gene ends were 6 bases for V and 6 bases for J; bases not matched to a gene: 6. The CDR3 is 13 amino acids. Germline lookup yields CDR1 MNHNY and CDR2 SVGAGI (reference sequence). The CDR3 nucleotides are TGTGCCAGCAGCCGCGACAGGGGACATGGCTACACCTTC. Translating it yields CASSRDRGHGYTF.

The chain has TRBV29-1 and TRBJ1-1, with a possible D match to TRBD1 (5 bases). V gave up 4 bases and J gave up 0 bases, with 12 bases separating them. The CDR3 length is 14 residues. Germline V lookup: CDR1 SQVTM, CDR2 ANQGSEA. The CDR3 is CSVVGDGLNTEAFF. The CDR3 DNA reads as TGCAGCGTTGTGGGGGACGGGTTGAACACTGAAGCTTTCTTT.

The rearrangement uses TRBV7-3 and TRBJ1-1; D is possibly TRBD1 (5 bases). The CDR3 extends over 13 amino acids. Germline V gives CDR1 SGHTA, CDR2 FQGTGA. V was clipped by 6 bases and J by 1 base, with 9 bases between them. The CDR3 nucleotides are TGTGCCAGCAGTATAACAGGGAACACTGAAGCTTTCTTT. Amino acids: CASSITGNTEAFF.